These 13 T cell receptor beta chains came from one sample sequenced in a study of blood T cell repertoires in COVID-19. The repertoire was sequenced with immunoSEQ multiplex PCR; TCRdb's copy has only in-frame clones and lacks some. The table shows about 75,000 clones, with roughly 90% occurring only once. Sequences were obtained from peripheral blood. Every receptor here comes from a human donor in a cohort sampled during active COVID-19.

This chain links TRBV28 with TRBJ1-3, with D perhaps matching TRBD1 (6 bases). V shed 8 bases and J shed 1 base, with 12 bases lying between them. The CDR3 is made up of 14 amino acids. Germline lookup yields CDR1 MDHEN and CDR2 SYDVKM. In DNA form, the CDR3 reads TGTGCCAGCTCTCTAGGGACATCTGGAAACACCATATATTTT. This translates into CASSLGTSGNTIYF.

V usage is TRBV28 and J usage is TRBJ1-2, with D maybe TRBD1 (5 bases). CDR1 and CDR2 (germline): MDHEN, SYDVKM. This CDR3 contains 16 residues. The CDR3 here is CATKYGGHTGVYGYTF. The CDR3 nucleotides read TGTGCAACCAAATACGGCGGCCACACAGGAGTATATGGCTACACCTTC.

The chain has TRBV7-3 and TRBJ2-1, with D uncertain. Germline lookup yields CDR1 SGHTA and CDR2 FQGTGA. The V end lost 5 bases, the J end lost 0 bases, and 14 bases lay between the germline ends. This CDR3 is built from 16 residues. CDR3 DNA sequence: TGTGCCAGCAGCCCCCTTGGGCAGTCCTCCTACAATGAGCAGTTCTTC. Its protein product is CASSPLGQSSYNEQFF. Drawing the rest from reference TRBV7-3 and TRBJ2-1, the complete variable domain is GAGVSQTPSNKVTEKGKYVELRCDPISGHTALYWYRQSLGQGPEFLIYFQGTGAADDSGLPNDRFFAVRPEGSVSTLKIQRTERGDSAVYLCASSPLGQSSYNEQFFGPGTRLTVL.

The rearrangement uses TRBV13 and TRBJ1-2; TRBD1 aligns across 7 bases. This CDR3 has 14 amino acids. J was trimmed by 4 bases and V by 4 bases; bases with no gene match: 6. Germline CDR1 and CDR2: PRHDT and FYEKMQ (reference sequence). Here the CDR3 DNA reads TGTGCCAGCAGCTCCCCGGACAGGTTCTATGGCTACACCTTC. It translates to CASSSPDRFYGYTF.

CDR3 nucleotides: TGCAGCGTTGAACGCAAAGGACAGGTTCGAGGCTACGAGCAGTACTTC. This encodes CSVERKGQVRGYEQYF. The rearrangement links TRBV29-1 to TRBJ2-7; 7 nucleotides match TRBD1. The ends lost 2 bases at V and 3 bases at J; junction bases unmatched: 13. The CDR3 is made up of 16 amino acids. Germline CDR1 is SQVTM and CDR2 is ANQGSEA.

The rearrangement links TRBV21-1 to TRBJ1-5; TRBD1 reflects the table's D call only, with no check against the DNA. TRBV21-1 is described as a pseudogene. The CDR3 runs 20 residues. The CDR3 loop is CASSKSGRDRGPGVNQPQHF. The CDR3 DNA is TGTGCCAGCAGCAAATCCGGAAGGGACAGGGGGCCTGGTGTCAATCAGCCCCAGCATTTT.

V gene TRBV2 combines with J gene TRBJ2-7; D not certain. This CDR3 spans 15 amino acids. V was shortened by 6 bases and J by 2 bases, with 17 bases between the two germline ends. CDR1 and CDR2 from the germline V gene are SNHLY and FYNNEI. For the CDR3, the DNA is TGTGCCAGCAGCCGAGTTGGGTTAGCTGCCTACGAGCAGTACTTC. Translating it yields CASSRVGLAAYEQYF.

The chain employs TRBV2 and TRBJ2-5; 12 nucleotides line up with TRBD1. The germline V gene has CDR1 SNHLY and CDR2 FYNNEI. This CDR3 spans 14 amino acids. The V segment lost 6 bases and the J segment 5 bases; nucleotides outside the gene matches: 4. The CDR3 here is CASRLGQGAETQYF. For the CDR3, the DNA is TGTGCCAGCAGACTGGGACAGGGGGCGGAGACCCAGTACTTC. Combining the CDR3 with reference TRBV2 and TRBJ2-5 gives the whole variable domain EPEVTQTPSHQVTQMGQEVILRCVPISNHLYFYWYRQILGQKVEFLVSFYNNEISEKSEIFDDQFSVERPDGSNFTLKIRSTKLEDSAMYFCASRLGQGAETQYFGPGTRLLVL.

The V call is TRBV19, the J call TRBJ2-7, with D maybe TRBD2 (6 bases). CDR3 length equals 14 residues. Between the trimmed V and J ends, which lost 3 bases and 0 bases, there was a span of 9 bases. Looked up from germline, CDR1 is LNHDA and CDR2 is SQIVND (reference sequence). The CDR3 DNA reads TGTGCCAGTAGTATTGTGCGGGACTCCTACGAGCAGTACTTC. Encoded protein: CASSIVRDSYEQYF.

The V and J genes are TRBV3-1 (or the pseudogene TRBV3-2) and TRBJ1-6, with D perhaps TRBD1 (6 bases). Between the trimmed V and J ends, which lost 5 bases and 7 bases, there was a span of 9 bases. The length of the CDR3 is 13 residues. Germline lookup yields CDR1 LGHDT and CDR2 YNNKEL (reference sequence). The CDR3: CASSSTGNSPLHF. The CDR3 DNA is TGTGCCAGCAGCTCCACAGGGAATTCACCCCTCCACTTT.

J is TRBJ1-5 and V is TRBV18; TRBD1 matches at 7 bases. Germline V gives CDR1 KGHSH, CDR2 LQKENI. The CDR3 runs to 16 residues. V gave up 3 bases and J gave up 3 bases; unmatched junction bases: 8. The CDR3 sequence: CASSPRQGRDNQPQHF. CDR3 sequence (DNA): TGTGCCAGCTCACCCCGACAGGGAAGGGACAATCAGCCCCAGCATTTT.

This chain connects TRBV6-5 to TRBJ2-3; TRBD2 agrees at 10 bases. The germline V gene encodes CDR1 MNHEY and CDR2 SVGAGI. The CDR3 consists of 14 residues. V lost 6 bases to trimming and J lost 6 bases; unmatched junction nucleotides: 6. The CDR3 protein is CASREREGTDTQYF. The CDR3 DNA reads as TGTGCCAGCAGGGAGCGGGAGGGTACCGATACGCAGTATTTT.

The gene calls are TRBV4-2 and TRBJ2-5; the match to TRBD1 covers 10 bases. V shed 3 bases and J 3 bases; nucleotides not matched to a gene: 4. Looked up from germline, CDR1 is LGHNA and CDR2 is YNFKEQ. This CDR3 region has 15 residues. The CDR3 bases are TGTGCCAGCAGCCACCCGGGACAGGGGAAAGAGACCCAGTACTTC. Translating it yields CASSHPGQGKETQYF.